The 10 T cell receptor beta chains in this list originate from one sample, sequenced in a study of technical replicates of blood from several donors. Data came from immunoSEQ multiplex PCR; TCRdb stores just in-frame clones and leaves some out. This sample carries 75,000 to 95,000 clones, about 89% of them seen once, and the ten largest clones take roughly 0.41%. Sequenced sample: T cells isolated from PBMCs. The receptors originated from a human donor in good health.

This sequence joins TRBV5-6 and TRBJ2-7, with TRBD1 identical over 9 bases. CDR1 is SGHDT and CDR2 is YYEEEE in the germline V gene. V lost 4 bases, J lost 1 base, and 3 bases stayed unmatched. CDR3 length: 14 amino acids. This chain's CDR3 is CASSPGQGSYEQYF. The CDR3 nucleotides read TGTGCCAGCAGCCCGGGACAGGGTTCCTACGAGCAGTACTTC.

In its sample, this clone was seen once. V gene TRBV7-2 combines with J gene TRBJ2-1; D is unresolved. The V gene lost 3 bases and the J gene lost 2 bases, with 20 bases spanning the gap. CDR1 and CDR2 (germline): SGHTA, FQGNSA. The CDR3 spans 18 residues. CDR3 sequence (DNA): TGTGCCAGCAGCTTTATTTCGTCCGGTAAATCACCCTACAATGAGCAGTTCTTC. Its translation is CASSFISSGKSPYNEQFF.

The rearrangement joins TRBV6-6 to TRBJ1-1; 9 positions agree with TRBD1. CDR1 is MNHNY and CDR2 is SVGAGI in the germline V gene (reference sequence). The length of the CDR3 is 15 residues. J lost 2 bases, V lost 6 bases, and 7 bases had no gene match. CDR3 amino acids: CASRLGQGKNTEAFF. CDR3 nucleotide sequence: TGTGCCAGCAGGCTAGGACAGGGGAAAAACACTGAAGCTTTCTTT.

This chain uses TRBV9 with TRBJ2-2; TRBD2 matches 12 bases. The CDR3 is made up of 18 amino acids. Germline V gene sequence: CDR1 SGDLS, CDR2 YYNGEE. Germline trimming cut 4 bases from V and 1 base from J; bases unmatched to any gene: 8. DNA for the CDR3: TGTGCCAGCAGCTCTAGCGGGAGGGCCTATAAGAACACCGGGGAGCTGTTTTTT. It yields the protein CASSSSGRAYKNTGELFF.

V gene TRBV27 combines with J gene TRBJ2-1; 11 nucleotides line up with TRBD2. J gave up 5 bases and V 4 bases, and 7 bases lay outside the gene matches. This CDR3 comprises 16 residues. Germline V gene sequence: CDR1 MNHEY, CDR2 SMNVEV (reference sequence). DNA for the CDR3: TGTGCCAGCAGTTGGATACTAGCGGGAGAACACAATGAGCAGTTCTTC. It is translated as CASSWILAGEHNEQFF.

V and J are TRBV15 and TRBJ1-1, with TRBD1 as a possible D gene (5 bases). Germline CDR1 is LNHNV and CDR2 is YYDKDF (reference sequence). This CDR3 is built from 15 residues. Trimming took off 1 base at V and 0 bases at J, with 9 bases between the two ends. The CDR3 protein is CATSRGKDMNTEAFF. DNA for the CDR3: TGTGCCACCAGCAGAGGGAAGGACATGAACACTGAAGCTTTCTTT.

A single count supports this clone. One end of the junction varies from germline; a read error may be responsible. The chain has TRBV7-7 and TRBJ2-7; D is perhaps TRBD2 (6 bases). The CDR3 spans 13 residues. Germline loops: CDR1 SSHAT, CDR2 FNYEAQ (reference sequence). The CDR3 nucleotides read TGTGCTAGCAGCTTAGCGGCAGGCTACGAGCAGTACTTC. Translated, it gives CASSLAAGYEQYF.

This clone was detected only once. The chain employs TRBV6-4 and TRBJ2-2; no clear D gene. The CDR3 length is 15 residues. Germline-derived CDR1 and CDR2 are MRHNA and SNTAGT. Trimming stripped 4 bases from V and 5 bases from J, with 14 bases between. In DNA form, the CDR3 reads TGTGCCAGCAGTGGAGAAGGTGGGCTTACCGGGGAGCTGTTTTTT. Amino acids: CASSGEGGLTGELFF.

The chain joins TRBV28 to TRBJ2-7, with 7 positions matching TRBD1. CDR3 size: 15 residues. Germline CDR1 reads MDHEN; CDR2 reads SYDVKM. J gave up 3 bases and V 6 bases, and 11 bases lay outside the gene matches. DNA for the CDR3: TGTGCCAGCAGAGACAGGGCACCTATGGACTACGAGCAGTACTTC. This sequence encodes CASRDRAPMDYEQYF.

The chain links TRBV7-9 to TRBJ1-1; D ambiguous. The V end was cut by 7 bases, the J end by 10 bases, with 16 bases between. CDR1 SEHNR and CDR2 FQNEAQ come from the germline V gene (reference sequence). This CDR3 comprises 12 residues. For the CDR3, the DNA is TGTGCCAGCAAAAGTTCTAGCGGCGGAGCTTTCTTT. Translation: CASKSSSGGAFF.